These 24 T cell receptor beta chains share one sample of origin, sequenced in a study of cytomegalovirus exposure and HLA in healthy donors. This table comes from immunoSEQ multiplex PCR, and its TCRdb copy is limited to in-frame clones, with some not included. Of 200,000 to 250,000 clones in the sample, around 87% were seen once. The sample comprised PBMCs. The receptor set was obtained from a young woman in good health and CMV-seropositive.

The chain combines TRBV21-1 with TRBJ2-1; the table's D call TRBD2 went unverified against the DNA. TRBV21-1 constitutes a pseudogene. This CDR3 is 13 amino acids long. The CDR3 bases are TGTGCCAGCAGCAAAGCGTCATTAGATGAGCAGTTCTTC. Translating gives CASSKASLDEQFF.

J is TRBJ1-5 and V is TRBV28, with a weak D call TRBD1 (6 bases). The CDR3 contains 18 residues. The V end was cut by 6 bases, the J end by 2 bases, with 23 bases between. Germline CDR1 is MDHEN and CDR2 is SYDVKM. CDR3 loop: CASSPRITGLYGNQPQHF. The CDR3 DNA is TGTGCCAGCAGCCCCCGAATCACAGGGTTGTACGGCAATCAGCCCCAGCATTTT. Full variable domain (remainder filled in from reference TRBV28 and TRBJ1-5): DVKVTQSSRYLVKRTGEKVFLECVQDMDHENMFWYRQDPGLGLRLIYFSYDVKMKEKGDIPEGYSVSREKKERFSLILESASTNQTSMYLCASSPRITGLYGNQPQHFGDGTRLSIL.

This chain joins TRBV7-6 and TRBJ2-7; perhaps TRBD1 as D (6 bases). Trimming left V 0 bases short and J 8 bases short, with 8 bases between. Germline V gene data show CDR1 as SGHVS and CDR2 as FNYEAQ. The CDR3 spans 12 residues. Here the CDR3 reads CASSLATGQQYF. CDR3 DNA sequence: TGTGCCAGCAGCTTAGCGACAGGACAGCAGTACTTC.

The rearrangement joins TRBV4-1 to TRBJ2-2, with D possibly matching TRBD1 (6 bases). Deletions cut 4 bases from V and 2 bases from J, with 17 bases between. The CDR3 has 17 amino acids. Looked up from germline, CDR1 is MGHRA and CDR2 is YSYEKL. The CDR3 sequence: CASSRLLPGQNTGELFF. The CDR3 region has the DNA TGCGCCAGCAGCCGTCTCCTACCGGGACAAAACACCGGGGAGCTGTTTTTT.

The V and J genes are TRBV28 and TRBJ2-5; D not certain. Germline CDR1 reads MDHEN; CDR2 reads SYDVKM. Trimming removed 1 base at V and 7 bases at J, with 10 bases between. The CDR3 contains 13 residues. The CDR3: CASSLSIRGTQYF. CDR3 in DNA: TGTGCCAGCAGTTTATCGATCCGAGGGACCCAGTACTTC.

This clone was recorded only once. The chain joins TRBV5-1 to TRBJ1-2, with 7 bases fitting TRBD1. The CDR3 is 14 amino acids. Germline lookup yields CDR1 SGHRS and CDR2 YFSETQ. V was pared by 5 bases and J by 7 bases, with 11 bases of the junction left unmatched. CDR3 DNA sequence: TGCGCCAGCAGAACCGACAGGGCGTTGGGTGGCTACACCTTC. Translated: CASRTDRALGGYTF.

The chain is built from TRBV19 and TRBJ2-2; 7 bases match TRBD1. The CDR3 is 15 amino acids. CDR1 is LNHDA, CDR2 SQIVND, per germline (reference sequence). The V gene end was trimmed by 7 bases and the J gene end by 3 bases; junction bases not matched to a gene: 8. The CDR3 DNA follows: TGTGCCAGTACCAGCCGGGACAGAGACACCGGGGAGCTGTTTTTT. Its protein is CASTSRDRDTGELFF. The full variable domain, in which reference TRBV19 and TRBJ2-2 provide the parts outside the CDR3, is DGGITQSPKYLFRKEGQNVTLSCEQNLNHDAMYWYRQDPGQGLRLIYYSQIVNDFQKGDIAEGYSVSREKKESFPLTVTSAQKNPTAFYLCASTSRDRDTGELFFGEGSRLTVL.

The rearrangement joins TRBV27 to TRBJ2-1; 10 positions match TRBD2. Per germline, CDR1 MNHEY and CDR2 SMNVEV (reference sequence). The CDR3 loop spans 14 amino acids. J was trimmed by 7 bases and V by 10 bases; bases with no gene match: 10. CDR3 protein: CAIKAGGPHNEQFF. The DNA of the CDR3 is TGTGCCATCAAAGCGGGAGGGCCACATAATGAGCAGTTCTTC.

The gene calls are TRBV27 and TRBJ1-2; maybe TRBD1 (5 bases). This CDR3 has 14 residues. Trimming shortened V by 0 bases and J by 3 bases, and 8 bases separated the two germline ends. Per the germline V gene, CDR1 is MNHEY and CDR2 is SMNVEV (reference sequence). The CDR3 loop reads CASSLSRDYYGYTF. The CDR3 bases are TGTGCCAGCAGTTTATCGCGGGACTACTATGGCTACACCTTC.

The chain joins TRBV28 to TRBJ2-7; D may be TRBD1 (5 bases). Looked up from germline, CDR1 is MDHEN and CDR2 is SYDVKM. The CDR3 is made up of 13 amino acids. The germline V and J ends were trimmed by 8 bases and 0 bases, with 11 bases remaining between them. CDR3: CASFTGNSYEQYF. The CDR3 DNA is TGTGCCAGCTTCACAGGTAACTCCTACGAGCAGTACTTC.

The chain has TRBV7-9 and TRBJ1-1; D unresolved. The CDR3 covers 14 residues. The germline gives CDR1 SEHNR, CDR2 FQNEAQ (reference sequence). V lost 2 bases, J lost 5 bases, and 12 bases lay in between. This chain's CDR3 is CASSLLRTGTEAFF. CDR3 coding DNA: TGTGCCAGCAGCTTACTTCGCACGGGGACTGAAGCTTTCTTT.

CDR3 in amino acids: CASSQVDRVHTEAFF. The CDR3 nucleotides are TGCGCCAGCAGCCAAGTAGACAGGGTGCACACTGAAGCTTTCTTT. This chain connects TRBV4-1 to TRBJ1-1; 7 positions agree with TRBD1. With V trimmed by 1 base and J by 3 bases, 5 bases remained unmatched. The CDR3 is 15 amino acids. The germline V gene has CDR1 MGHRA and CDR2 YSYEKL.

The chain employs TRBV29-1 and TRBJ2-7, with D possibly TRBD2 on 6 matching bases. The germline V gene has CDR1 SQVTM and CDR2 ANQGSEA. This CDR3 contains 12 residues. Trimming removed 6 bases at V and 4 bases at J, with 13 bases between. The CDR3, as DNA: TGCAGCGTAGTGGCTAGCGAGTACGAGCAGTACTTC. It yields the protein CSVVASEYEQYF.

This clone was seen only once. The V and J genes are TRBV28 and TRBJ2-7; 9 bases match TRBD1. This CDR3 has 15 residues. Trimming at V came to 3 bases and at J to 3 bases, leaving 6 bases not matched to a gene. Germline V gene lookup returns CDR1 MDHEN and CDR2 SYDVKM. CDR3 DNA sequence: TGTGCCAGCAGTTTGCAGGACAGGGGAGGCTACGAGCAGTACTTC. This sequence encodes CASSLQDRGGYEQYF.

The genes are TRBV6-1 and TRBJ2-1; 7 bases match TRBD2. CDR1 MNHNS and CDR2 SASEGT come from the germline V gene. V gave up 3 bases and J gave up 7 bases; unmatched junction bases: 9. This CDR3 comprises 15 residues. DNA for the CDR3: TGTGCCAGCAGTGATGGGAGGGCCTGGGGGAATGAGCAGTTCTTC. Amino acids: CASSDGRAWGNEQFF.

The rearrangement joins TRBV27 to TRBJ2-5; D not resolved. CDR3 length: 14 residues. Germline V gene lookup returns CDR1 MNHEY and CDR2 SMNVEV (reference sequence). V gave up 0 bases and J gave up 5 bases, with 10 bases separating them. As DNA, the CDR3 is TGTGCCAGCAGTTTATCGAGGTACTCGGAGACCCAGTACTTC. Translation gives CASSLSRYSETQYF.

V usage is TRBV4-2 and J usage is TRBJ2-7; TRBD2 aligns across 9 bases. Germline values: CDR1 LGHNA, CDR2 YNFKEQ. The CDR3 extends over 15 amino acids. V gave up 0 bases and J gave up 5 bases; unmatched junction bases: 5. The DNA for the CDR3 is TGTGCCAGCAGCCAAGATGGGGTAGCGGGAGACGAGCAGTACTTC. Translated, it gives CASSQDGVAGDEQYF.

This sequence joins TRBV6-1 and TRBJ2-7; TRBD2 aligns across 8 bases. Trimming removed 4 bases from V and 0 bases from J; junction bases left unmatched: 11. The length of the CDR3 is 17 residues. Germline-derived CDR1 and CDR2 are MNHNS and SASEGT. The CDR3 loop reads CASSAAGIAGTSYEQYF. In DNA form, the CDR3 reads TGTGCCAGCAGTGCGGCCGGAATAGCGGGGACCTCCTACGAGCAGTACTTC.

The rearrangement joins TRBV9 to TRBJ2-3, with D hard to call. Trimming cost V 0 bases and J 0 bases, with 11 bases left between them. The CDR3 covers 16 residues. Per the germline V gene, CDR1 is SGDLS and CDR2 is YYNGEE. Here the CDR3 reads CASSVGTASSTDTQYF. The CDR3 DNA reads TGTGCCAGCAGCGTAGGCACAGCCTCTAGCACAGATACGCAGTATTTT.

CDR3 DNA: TGCAGCGTTTCCCGGGGGGGACACACTGAAGCTTTCTTT. Its protein product is CSVSRGGHTEAFF. The rearrangement joins TRBV29-1 to TRBJ1-1; tentatively, D is TRBD1 (5 bases). Germline CDR1 reads SQVTM; CDR2 reads ANQGSEA. Trimming shortened V by 5 bases and J by 3 bases, and 13 bases separated the two germline ends. The CDR3 runs 13 residues.

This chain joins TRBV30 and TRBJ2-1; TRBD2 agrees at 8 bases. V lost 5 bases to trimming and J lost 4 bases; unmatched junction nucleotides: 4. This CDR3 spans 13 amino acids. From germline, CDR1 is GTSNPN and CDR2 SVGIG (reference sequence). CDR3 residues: CAWGAGVYNEQFF. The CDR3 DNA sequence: TGTGCCTGGGGAGCGGGAGTTTACAATGAGCAGTTCTTC. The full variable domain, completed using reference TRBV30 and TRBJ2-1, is SQTIHQWPATLVQPVGSPLSLECTVEGTSNPNLYWYRQAAGRGLQLLFYSVGIGQISSEVPQNLSASRPQDRQFILSSKKLLLSDSGFYLCAWGAGVYNEQFFGPGTRLTVL.

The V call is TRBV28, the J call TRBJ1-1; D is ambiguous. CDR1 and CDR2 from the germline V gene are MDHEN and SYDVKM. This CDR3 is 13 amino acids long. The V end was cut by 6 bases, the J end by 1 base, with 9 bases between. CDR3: CASRGAGNTEAFF. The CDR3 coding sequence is TGTGCCAGCAGAGGCGCGGGGAACACTGAAGCTTTCTTT.

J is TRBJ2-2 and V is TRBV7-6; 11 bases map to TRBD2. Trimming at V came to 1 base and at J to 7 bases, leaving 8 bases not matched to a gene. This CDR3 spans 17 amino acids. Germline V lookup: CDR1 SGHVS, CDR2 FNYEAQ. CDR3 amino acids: CASSLEWRTSGSGELFF. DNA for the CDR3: TGTGCCAGCAGCTTAGAGTGGCGTACTAGCGGGAGCGGGGAGCTGTTTTTT. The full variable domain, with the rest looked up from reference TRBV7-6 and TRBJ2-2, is GAGVSQSPRYKVTKRGQDVALRCDPISGHVSLYWYRQALGQGPEFLTYFNYEAQQDKSGLPNDRFSAERPEGSISTLTIQRTEQRDSAMYRCASSLEWRTSGSGELFFGEGSRLTVL.

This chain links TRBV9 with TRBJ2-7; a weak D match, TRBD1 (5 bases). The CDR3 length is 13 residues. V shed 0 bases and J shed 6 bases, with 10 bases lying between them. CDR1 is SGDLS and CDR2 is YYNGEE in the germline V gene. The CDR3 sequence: CASSVGGVGEQYF. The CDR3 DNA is TGTGCCAGCAGCGTAGGGGGCGTGGGCGAGCAGTACTTC.